The 14 T cell receptor beta chains below come from one sample, sequenced in a study of blood T cell repertoires in COVID-19. This table comes from immunoSEQ multiplex PCR, and its TCRdb copy is limited to in-frame clones, with some not included. The sample carries over 25,000 clones, roughly 94% recorded once. Sequenced input: peripheral blood. Source of these receptors: a man aged 50-59 years with active COVID-19.

This clone was seen only a few times. This chain uses TRBV19 with TRBJ1-1; D remains ambiguous. CDR1 and CDR2 (germline): LNHDA, SQIVND (reference sequence). Trimming took 10 bases from V and 2 from J, leaving 14 bases between them. The CDR3 runs to 13 residues. The CDR3 here is CATSVKENTEAFF. Written as DNA, the CDR3 is TGTGCCACCTCGGTGAAAGAAAACACTGAAGCTTTCTTT.

The CDR3 DNA reads TGTGCCAGCAGTTTGGCAGGTAACATGAACACTGAAGCTTTCTTT. As protein: CASSLAGNMNTEAFF. The chain has TRBV28 and TRBJ1-1; D is ambiguous. V lost 3 bases, J lost 0 bases, and 11 bases lay in between. The length of the CDR3 is 15 residues. CDR1 and CDR2 (germline): MDHEN, SYDVKM.

The chain combines TRBV28 with TRBJ2-7, with a possible D match to TRBD1 (6 bases). V was shortened by 4 bases and J by 4 bases, with 14 bases between the two germline ends. Germline V gives CDR1 MDHEN, CDR2 SYDVKM. This CDR3 region has 14 residues. The CDR3 reads CASSYDRTSYEQYF. CDR3 coding DNA: TGTGCCAGCAGTTACGACAGGACCTCGTACGAGCAGTACTTC.

This rearrangement joins TRBV7-9 to TRBJ2-3, with unresolved D. Germline V CDR1 and CDR2: SEHNR, FQNEAQ (reference sequence). The V end lost 4 bases, the J end lost 1 base, and 12 bases lay between the germline ends. This CDR3 spans 15 amino acids. The CDR3 reads CASSSVGQRTDTQYF. CDR3 in DNA: TGTGCCAGCAGCTCTGTGGGCCAGCGCACAGATACGCAGTATTTT. The full variable domain, rest sourced from reference TRBV7-9 and TRBJ2-3, is DTGVSQNPRHKITKRGQNVTFRCDPISEHNRLYWYRQTLGQGPEFLTYFQNEAQLEKSRLLSDRFSAERPKGSFSTLEIQRTEQGDSAMYLCASSSVGQRTDTQYFGPGTRLTVL.

The CDR3 protein is CAIFPGQGNTIYF. The CDR3 nucleotides read TGTGCCATCTTCCCTGGGCAGGGGAACACCATATATTTT. V gene TRBV12-3 or TRBV12-4 combines with J gene TRBJ1-3; a weak D match, TRBD1 (6 bases). V lost 10 bases, J lost 7 bases, and 17 bases lay in between. The length of the CDR3 is 13 residues.

V gene TRBV20-1 combines with J gene TRBJ2-2; 7 bases map to TRBD2. Unmatched junction bases numbered 2, after V lost 3 bases and J lost 7 bases. CDR3 length: 12 amino acids. Germline-derived CDR1 and CDR2 are DFQATT and SNEGSKA (reference sequence). The CDR3 loop reads CSASLADGELFF. Written as DNA, the CDR3 is TGCAGTGCTAGTCTAGCGGACGGGGAGCTGTTTTTT.

The CDR3 spells CASSLEKRGRETQYF. The CDR3, as DNA: TGTGCCAGCAGCTTAGAAAAAAGGGGGCGGGAGACCCAGTACTTC. This rearrangement joins TRBV7-6 to TRBJ2-5, with 7 bases fitting TRBD1. This CDR3 is built from 15 residues. CDR1 is SGHVS, CDR2 FNYEAQ, per germline. V was pared by 1 base and J by 5 bases, with 7 bases of the junction left unmatched. The full variable domain, in which reference TRBV7-6 and TRBJ2-5 provide the parts outside the CDR3, is GAGVSQSPRYKVTKRGQDVALRCDPISGHVSLYWYRQALGQGPEFLTYFNYEAQQDKSGLPNDRFSAERPEGSISTLTIQRTEQRDSAMYRCASSLEKRGRETQYFGPGTRLLVL.

The rearrangement uses TRBV7-2 and TRBJ2-5, with 8 positions matching TRBD2. V shed 4 bases and J 4 bases; nucleotides not matched to a gene: 8. This CDR3 spans 15 amino acids. The germline V gene encodes CDR1 SGHTA and CDR2 FQGNSA. The CDR3 bases are TGTGCCAGCAGCTCACAAGCGGGAGTAGGAGAGACCCAGTACTTC. Its translation is CASSSQAGVGETQYF.

This chain connects TRBV5-1 to TRBJ2-4; D gene uncertain. V lost 0 bases to trimming and J lost 5 bases, with 6 bases between them. Germline V gene data show CDR1 as SGHRS and CDR2 as YFSETQ. The CDR3 has 13 residues. The DNA for the CDR3 is TGCGCCAGCAGCTTGGAGGCGGAAAACATTCAGTACTTC. Its translation is CASSLEAENIQYF.

The genes are TRBV4-1 and TRBJ2-7, with D perhaps matching TRBD1 (5 bases). The CDR3 is 15 amino acids. Trimming removed 0 bases from V and 3 bases from J, with 12 bases in between. CDR1 MGHRA and CDR2 YSYEKL come from the germline V gene. The CDR3 loop reads CASSQDSRVSYEQYF. The CDR3 nucleotides read TGCGCCAGCAGCCAAGATTCCAGGGTTAGCTACGAGCAGTACTTC.

The chain joins TRBV2 to TRBJ1-5; D ambiguous. This CDR3 is built from 12 residues. V gave up 5 bases and J gave up 7 bases, with 9 bases separating them. Germline CDR1 SNHLY, CDR2 FYNNEI. The CDR3 sequence is CASSPTGQPQHF. The CDR3, as DNA: TGTGCCAGCAGTCCGACGGGGCAGCCCCAGCATTTT.

The CDR3 sequence: CASQKQGPTGELFF. The CDR3 nucleotides are TGTGCCAGCCAAAAACAGGGGCCCACCGGGGAGCTGTTTTTT. The J gene is TRBJ2-2, the V gene TRBV18; TRBD1 matches at 7 bases. The CDR3 has 14 residues. Germline V CDR1 and CDR2: KGHSH, LQKENI. The trim removed 8 bases at V and 4 bases at J, leaving 7 bases unmatched.

The V and J genes are TRBV4-1 and TRBJ2-7; 8 bases match TRBD1. From germline, CDR1 is MGHRA and CDR2 YSYEKL. The CDR3 has 14 amino acids. With 0 bases clipped from V and 6 bases from J, the junction kept 4 bases outside the gene matches. In nucleotides, the CDR3 is TGCGCCAGCAGCCAAGACAGGGGGCTAGGCGAGCAGTACTTC. Its protein product is CASSQDRGLGEQYF.

V usage is TRBV5-4 and J usage is TRBJ2-7; D unresolved. The germline CDR1 and CDR2 sequences are SGHNT and YYREEE (reference sequence). The CDR3 extends over 14 amino acids. Deletions cut 0 bases from V and 2 bases from J, with 9 bases between. CDR3 in DNA: TGTGCCAGCAGCTTGGGCACGGTGGCCTACGAGCAGTACTTC. Translated: CASSLGTVAYEQYF.